These 31 T cell receptor beta chains were sequenced from one sample in a study of blood T cell repertoires in COVID-19. The assay was immunoSEQ multiplex PCR, and TCRdb's table has in-frame clones only and misses some. Of around 270,000 clones detected, approximately 91% appear once; the ten largest clones hold approximately 2.6%. Sequencing was carried out using peripheral blood. These receptors originate from a person under 35 with COVID-19, enrolled during active disease.

This clone showed up just once. V usage is TRBV6-2 or TRBV6-3 and J usage is TRBJ1-6; 8 bases are shared with TRBD1. Trimming removed 4 bases from V and 8 bases from J; junction bases left unmatched: 7. This CDR3 has 15 residues. Per the germline V gene, CDR1 is MNHEY and CDR2 is SVGEGT. As DNA, the CDR3 is TGTGCCAGCAGTTCGGTGGACAGGGCTTATTCACCCCTCCACTTT. Residues: CASSSVDRAYSPLHF.

The chain uses TRBV4-2 and TRBJ1-4; 9 bases line up with TRBD1. The CDR3 contains 17 residues. The V gene end was trimmed by 1 base and the J gene end by 7 bases; junction bases not matched to a gene: 10. CDR1 and CDR2 from the germline V gene are LGHNA and YNFKEQ. CDR3: CASSQAVQGAVPEKLFF. CDR3 nucleotide sequence: TGTGCCAGCAGCCAAGCAGTACAGGGGGCTGTGCCTGAAAAACTGTTTTTT.

This clone appeared a single time. V and J are TRBV6-5 and TRBJ1-2; 10 bases align to TRBD1. The CDR3 sequence is 16 residues long. V was pared by 2 bases and J by 8 bases, with 11 bases of the junction left unmatched. Germline values: CDR1 MNHEY, CDR2 SVGAGI. DNA of the CDR3: TGTGCCAGCAGTTACCGAGGTGGCGGGACAGGGGCCGGCTACACCTTC. This gives the protein CASSYRGGGTGAGYTF.

The gene calls are TRBV19 and TRBJ2-5, with no clear D. Germline CDR1 reads LNHDA; CDR2 reads SQIVND (reference sequence). The germline V and J ends were trimmed by 3 bases and 0 bases, with 11 bases remaining between them. CDR3 length: 15 residues. CDR3 protein: CASSILVSHQETQYF. In DNA, the CDR3 is TGTGCCAGTAGTATCCTAGTTAGCCACCAAGAGACCCAGTACTTC. The full variable domain, its missing parts supplied by reference TRBV19 and TRBJ2-5, is DGGITQSPKYLFRKEGQNVTLSCEQNLNHDAMYWYRQDPGQGLRLIYYSQIVNDFQKGDIAEGYSVSREKKESFPLTVTSAQKNPTAFYLCASSILVSHQETQYFGPGTRLLVL.

This chain connects TRBV5-6 to TRBJ2-2; perhaps TRBD2 as D (5 bases). Germline CDR1 and CDR2: SGHDT and YYEEEE. The V end lost 4 bases, the J end lost 8 bases, and 24 bases lay between the germline ends. CDR3 size: 17 residues. The DNA of the CDR3 is TGTGCCAGCAGCCCTCGGACTCATTTTAGCAATGGAGGGGAGCTGTTTTTT. As protein: CASSPRTHFSNGGELFF. The variable domain in full, completed from reference TRBV5-6 and TRBJ2-2, reads DAGVTQSPTHLIKTRGQQVTLRCSPKSGHDTVSWYQQALGQGPQFIFQYYEEEERQRGNFPDRFSGHQFPNYSSELNVNALLLGDSALYLCASSPRTHFSNGGELFFGEGSRLTVL.

The V call is TRBV11-2, the J call TRBJ2-1, with TRBD2 matching 11 bases. V was pared by 1 base and J by 7 bases, with 3 bases of the junction left unmatched. Germline CDR1 is SGHAT and CDR2 is FQNNGV. This CDR3 is built from 15 residues. CDR3 loop: CASSLGLAGGNEQFF. The CDR3 coding sequence is TGTGCCAGCAGCTTAGGGCTAGCGGGAGGTAATGAGCAGTTCTTC. Complete variable domain (other parts from reference TRBV11-2 and TRBJ2-1): EAGVAQSPRYKIIEKRQSVAFWCNPISGHATLYWYQQILGQGPKLLIQFQNNGVVDDSQLPKDRFSAERLKGVDSTLKIQPAKLEDSAVYLCASSLGLAGGNEQFFGPGTRLTVL.

The chain employs TRBV5-6 and TRBJ1-1, with 8 bases aligning to TRBD1. Looked up from germline, CDR1 is SGHDT and CDR2 is YYEEEE. The CDR3 has 17 amino acids. The V segment lost 1 base and the J segment 3 bases; nucleotides outside the gene matches: 11. Here the CDR3 DNA reads TGTGCCAGCAGCTTGTACCAGCAGGGGGCGGGGGACACTGAAGCTTTCTTT. Protein sequence: CASSLYQQGAGDTEAFF.

The rearrangement uses TRBV14 and TRBJ2-3; the D is unclear. In germline, CDR1 is SGHDN, CDR2 FVKESK. Deletions cut 1 base from V and 2 bases from J, with 13 bases between. CDR3 size: 16 residues. The CDR3 DNA is TGTGCCAGCAGCCAAGGTCCGTCCACTCACACAGATACGCAGTATTTT. Amino acid sequence: CASSQGPSTHTDTQYF.

The chain combines TRBV5-1 with TRBJ1-6; TRBD1 is a possible D gene (5 bases). Germline V gene lookup returns CDR1 SGHRS and CDR2 YFSETQ. The CDR3 sequence is 15 residues long. V lost 1 base and J lost 0, with 5 bases in between. In DNA, the CDR3 is TGCGCCAGCAGCTTGCAGGGCTCCTATAATTCACCCCTCCACTTT. Its translation: CASSLQGSYNSPLHF.

J is TRBJ2-7 and V is TRBV4-1; TRBD2 matches 11 bases. The CDR3 totals 17 residues. Germline-derived CDR1 and CDR2 are MGHRA and YSYEKL. The V and J ends lost 1 base and 0 bases, in that order; junction bases with no gene match: 5. CDR3 sequence (DNA): TGCGCCAGCAGCCAAGTGGGACTAGCGGCGAGCTCCTACGAGCAGTACTTC. It codes for CASSQVGLAASSYEQYF.

V is TRBV6-5 and J is TRBJ2-7; TRBD1 is a possible D gene (6 bases). The CDR3 extends over 15 amino acids. Deletions cut 6 bases from V and 0 bases from J, with 15 bases between. CDR1 MNHEY and CDR2 SVGAGI come from the germline V gene. The CDR3, as DNA: TGTGCCAGCAGACCACCCCAGGGGAGCTCCTACGAGCAGTACTTC. Translated: CASRPPQGSSYEQYF.

This sequence joins TRBV7-9 and TRBJ1-4; D not resolved. In germline, CDR1 is SEHNR, CDR2 FQNEAQ (reference sequence). This CDR3 is 15 amino acids long. Trimming left V 7 bases short and J 6 bases short, with 18 bases between. The DNA of the CDR3 is TGTGCCAGCACTCAGCCTTTGGGAGGGCATGAAAAACTGTTTTTT. This encodes CASTQPLGGHEKLFF.

V is TRBV27 and J is TRBJ2-7; 9 bases are shared with TRBD2. The germline V gene has CDR1 MNHEY and CDR2 SMNVEV (reference sequence). The ends lost 0 bases at V and 2 bases at J; junction bases unmatched: 2. The CDR3 loop spans 15 amino acids. CDR3 sequence reads: CASSLSGLAPYEQYF. CDR3 in DNA: TGTGCCAGCAGTTTATCCGGACTAGCGCCCTACGAGCAGTACTTC.

This sequence joins TRBV29-1 and TRBJ2-2, with 8 bases fitting TRBD2. Per the germline V gene, CDR1 is SQVTM and CDR2 is ANQGSEA. Germline trimming cut 6 bases from V and 0 bases from J; bases unmatched to any gene: 3. The CDR3 is 14 residues long. CDR3 coding DNA: TGCAGCGTCGGGAGGGCAGCGAACACCGGGGAGCTGTTTTTT. Protein sequence: CSVGRAANTGELFF.

The chain employs TRBV24-1 and TRBJ1-2; a possible D gene is TRBD1 (6 bases). Deletions cut 2 bases from V and 6 bases from J, with 12 bases between. The CDR3 spans 14 residues. CDR1 is KGHDR, CDR2 SFDVKD, per germline. CDR3 nucleotides: TGTGCCACCAGTGATTCTGGAAGGGGGAATGGCTACACCTTC. It translates to CATSDSGRGNGYTF.

The rearrangement joins TRBV21-1 to TRBJ2-2; the table's D call, TRBD2, has no DNA check behind it. TRBV21-1 represents a pseudogene. This CDR3 has 17 residues. The CDR3 region has the DNA TGTGCCAGCAGCAAATTCGCTTGTGGCGGGAACACCGGGGAGCTGTTTTTT. Protein: CASSKFACGGNTGELFF.

CDR3 sequence (DNA): TGCGCCAGCAGCTGGAGGGGTCAGAACACTGAAGCTTTCTTT. This translates into CASSWRGQNTEAFF. The J gene is TRBJ1-1, the V gene TRBV5-1; a possible D gene is TRBD1 (5 bases). The length of the CDR3 is 14 residues. Trimming removed 3 bases from V and 1 base from J, with 10 bases in between. Germline CDR1 and CDR2: SGHRS and YFSETQ.

V is TRBV5-8 and J is TRBJ1-3; 7 bases are shared with TRBD1. The germline V gene has CDR1 SGHTS and CDR2 YDEGEE. The CDR3 is 14 amino acids. Unmatched junction bases numbered 5, after V lost 3 bases and J lost 5 bases. CDR3 residues: CASSSGQERNTIYF. The CDR3 coding sequence is TGTGCCAGCAGCTCCGGACAGGAGAGAAACACCATATATTTT. The full variable domain, with the rest looked up from reference TRBV5-8 and TRBJ1-3, is EAGVTQSPTHLIKTRGQQATLRCSPISGHTSVYWYQQALGLGLQFLLWYDEGEERNRGNFPPRFSGRQFPNYSSELNVNALELEDSALYLCASSSGQERNTIYFGEGSWLTVV.

The rearrangement links TRBV19 to TRBJ1-4; D not certain. Trimming removed 10 bases at V and 8 bases at J, with 14 bases between. Per the germline V gene, CDR1 is LNHDA and CDR2 is SQIVND (reference sequence). The CDR3 length is 12 residues. CDR3 DNA sequence: TGTGCCACTAGGGCCCCGGGAGAAAAACTGTTTTTT. It yields the protein CATRAPGEKLFF.

The V call is TRBV7-8, the J call TRBJ2-1; 10 nucleotides agree with TRBD2. CDR1 SGHVS and CDR2 FQNEAQ come from the germline V gene. The CDR3 contains 16 residues. Unmatched junction bases numbered 3, after V lost 1 base and J lost 3 bases. CDR3: CASSLEAGGDYNEQFF. The CDR3 coding sequence is TGTGCCAGCAGCTTAGAAGCGGGAGGGGACTACAATGAGCAGTTCTTC.

This chain connects TRBV11-2 to TRBJ2-1, with D tentatively TRBD2 (6 bases). Trimming pared 5 bases from V and 2 bases from J, leaving 10 bases between. The CDR3 runs 14 residues. Germline CDR1 reads SGHAT; CDR2 reads FQNNGV. CDR3 coding DNA: TGTGCCAGCAGCCCTAGCGTGACCTACAATGAGCAGTTCTTC. This codes for CASSPSVTYNEQFF.

The rearrangement links TRBV28 to TRBJ2-7; 7 bases agree with TRBD1. Germline values: CDR1 MDHEN, CDR2 SYDVKM. V lost 5 bases and J lost 2; bases outside the gene matches: 9. This CDR3 comprises 15 residues. The CDR3 loop reads CASSPSPGTAYEQYF. CDR3 in DNA: TGTGCCAGCAGTCCCTCGCCCGGGACAGCCTACGAGCAGTACTTC.

The chain is built from TRBV5-1 and TRBJ2-5, with 9 bases lining up with TRBD2. Germline V gives CDR1 SGHRS, CDR2 YFSETQ. The CDR3 is made up of 15 amino acids. Trimming took 4 bases from V and 4 from J; bases not matched to a gene: 8. The CDR3 loop is CASSAAGGRGETQYF. The CDR3 coding sequence is TGCGCCAGCAGCGCCGCGGGAGGGCGGGGAGAGACCCAGTACTTC.

The V gene is TRBV11-2, the J gene TRBJ1-1; TRBD1 matches at 8 bases. Germline V CDR1 and CDR2: SGHAT, FQNNGV. With V trimmed by 5 bases and J by 4 bases, 12 bases remained unmatched. The CDR3 has 16 residues. In DNA form, the CDR3 reads TGTGCCAGCAGCCGATCGTCGGACAGGGCGGGCACTGAAGCTTTCTTT. Its protein is CASSRSSDRAGTEAFF. Together with reference TRBV11-2 and TRBJ1-1, the CDR3 gives the full variable domain: EAGVAQSPRYKIIEKRQSVAFWCNPISGHATLYWYQQILGQGPKLLIQFQNNGVVDDSQLPKDRFSAERLKGVDSTLKIQPAKLEDSAVYLCASSRSSDRAGTEAFFGQGTRLTVV.

The chain joins TRBV6-5 to TRBJ2-1, with D unclear. Germline values: CDR1 MNHEY, CDR2 SVGAGI. This CDR3 is built from 12 residues. Trimming left V 5 bases short and J 9 bases short, with 11 bases between. CDR3 in amino acids: CASSPPGLEQFF. Here the CDR3 DNA reads TGTGCCAGCAGTCCTCCAGGTCTTGAGCAGTTCTTC.

The chain employs TRBV6-1 and TRBJ2-5; 7 nucleotides align to TRBD2. The CDR3 totals 15 residues. V dropped 2 bases and J dropped 5; count of bases not matched to a gene: 8. In germline, CDR1 is MNHNS, CDR2 SASEGT. CDR3 residues: CASSERRELIETQYF. The CDR3 nucleotides are TGTGCCAGCAGTGAAAGGCGGGAGTTGATTGAGACCCAGTACTTC.

V gene TRBV15 combines with J gene TRBJ2-3; possible D gene TRBD2, 7 bases. The V gene's germline CDR1 is LNHNV and CDR2 YYDKDF (reference sequence). The length of the CDR3 is 18 residues. The germline V and J ends were trimmed by 0 bases and 4 bases, with 20 bases remaining between them. The CDR3 is CATSRDPRRLAGADTQYF. DNA for the CDR3: TGTGCCACCAGCAGAGATCCAAGGCGACTAGCAGGGGCAGATACGCAGTATTTT. Based on the CDR3 plus reference TRBV15 and TRBJ2-3, the full variable domain is DAMVIQNPRYQVTQFGKPVTLSCSQTLNHNVMYWYQQKSSQAPKLLFHYYDKDFNNEADTPDNFQSRRPNTSFCFLDIRSPGLGDTAMYLCATSRDPRRLAGADTQYFGPGTRLTVL.

The V gene is TRBV28, the J gene TRBJ2-3, with D tentatively TRBD2 (6 bases). Germline V gives CDR1 MDHEN, CDR2 SYDVKM. The CDR3 totals 15 residues. V was pared by 6 bases and J by 1 base, with 14 bases between. CDR3: CASSFSGLGTDTQYF. The CDR3 DNA follows: TGTGCCAGCAGCTTTTCGGGACTGGGCACAGATACGCAGTATTTT.

The chain employs TRBV7-8 and TRBJ2-5; D might be TRBD2 (6 bases). Germline CDR1 reads SGHVS; CDR2 reads FQNEAQ. The V gene lost 7 bases and the J gene lost 2 bases, with 14 bases spanning the gap. The CDR3 contains 14 residues. CDR3 bases: TGTGCCAGCACCCTTAGGGACTTTCAAGAGACCCAGTACTTC. Its translation is CASTLRDFQETQYF.

The CDR3 bases are TGTGCCAGCAGACTGTACGGACAGGGAGTCTACGAGCAGTACTTC. It yields the protein CASRLYGQGVYEQYF. The chain links TRBV27 to TRBJ2-7, with TRBD1 matching 8 bases. Germline V gives CDR1 MNHEY, CDR2 SMNVEV (reference sequence). J lost 3 bases, V lost 6 bases, and 10 bases had no gene match. CDR3 length: 15 amino acids.

The chain employs TRBV6-6 and TRBJ2-5; TRBD2 matches 14 bases. J lost 3 bases, V lost 5 bases, and 5 bases had no gene match. The germline CDR1 and CDR2 sequences are MNHNY and SVGAGI (reference sequence). CDR3 length: 16 amino acids. The CDR3 region is CASSGTSGSLEETQYF. The CDR3, as DNA: TGTGCCAGCAGTGGGACTAGCGGGAGTTTGGAAGAGACCCAGTACTTC.